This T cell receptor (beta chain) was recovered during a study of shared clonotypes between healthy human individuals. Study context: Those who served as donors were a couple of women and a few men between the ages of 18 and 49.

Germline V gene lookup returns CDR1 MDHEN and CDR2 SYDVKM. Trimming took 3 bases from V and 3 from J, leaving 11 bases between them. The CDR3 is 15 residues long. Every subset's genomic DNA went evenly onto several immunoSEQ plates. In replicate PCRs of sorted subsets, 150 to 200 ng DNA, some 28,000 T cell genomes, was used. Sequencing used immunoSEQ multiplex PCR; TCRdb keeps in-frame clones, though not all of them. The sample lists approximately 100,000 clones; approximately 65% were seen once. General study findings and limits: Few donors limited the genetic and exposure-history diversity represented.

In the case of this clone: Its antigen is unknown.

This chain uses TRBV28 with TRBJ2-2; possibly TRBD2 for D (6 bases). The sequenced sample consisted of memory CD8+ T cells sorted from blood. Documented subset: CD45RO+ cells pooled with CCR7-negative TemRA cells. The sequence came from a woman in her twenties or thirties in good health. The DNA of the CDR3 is TGTGCCAGCAGTTTGGAGGGCTGGGACACCGGGGAGCTGTTTTTT. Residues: CASSLEGWDTGELFF.